The 8 T cell receptor beta chains below were found in one sample sequenced in a study of T cell changes during pregnancy in multiple sclerosis. The assay was immunoSEQ multiplex PCR, and TCRdb's table has in-frame clones only and misses some. The sample records around 88,000 clones, 91% being singletons. The material sequenced was peripheral blood, taken in the first trimester of pregnancy. The origin of the receptors is a female donor with multiple sclerosis, enrolled in a pregnancy study.

The chain employs TRBV18 and TRBJ1-1, with D tentatively TRBD1 (6 bases). Per the germline V gene, CDR1 is KGHSH and CDR2 is LQKENI. CDR3 length equals 16 residues. Trimming removed 6 bases at V and 5 bases at J, with 22 bases between. The CDR3 loop is CASSTLHGGLRTEAFF. Written as DNA, the CDR3 is TGTGCCAGCTCGACACTCCACGGGGGGCTAAGAACTGAAGCTTTCTTT.

This chain uses TRBV4-1 with TRBJ2-5; 9 bases are shared with TRBD2. CDR3 size: 16 residues. From germline, CDR1 is MGHRA and CDR2 YSYEKL. The trim removed 3 bases at V and 2 bases at J, leaving 7 bases unmatched. The CDR3 nucleotides are TGCGCCAGCAGCCATCTCGCGGGAGGGCCTCAAGAGACCCAGTACTTC. It codes for CASSHLAGGPQETQYF.

The chain combines TRBV19 with TRBJ1-4; D remains ambiguous. Trimming removed 1 base at V and 2 bases at J, with 8 bases between. Germline CDR1 is LNHDA and CDR2 is SQIVND (reference sequence). There are 15 residues in the CDR3. CDR3 DNA: TGTGCCAGTAGTATAGTGGGAGTTACTAATGAAAAACTGTTTTTT. Protein sequence: CASSIVGVTNEKLFF.

This clone has a single count. The chain links TRBV4-2 to TRBJ2-1; TRBD2 matches 8 bases. The CDR3 has 19 residues. V was pared by 1 base and J by 6 bases, with 17 bases of the junction left unmatched. Germline V gives CDR1 LGHNA, CDR2 YNFKEQ. CDR3 in DNA: TGTGCCAGCAGCCAAGGGCAAGCGGGAGTAGGGACCTTAGCCAATGAGCAGTTCTTC. Amino acid sequence: CASSQGQAGVGTLANEQFF.

The chain carries TRBV7-2 and TRBJ2-1, with 8 nucleotides matching TRBD1. Losses at the gene ends were 2 bases for V and 6 bases for J; bases not matched to a gene: 12. The germline V gene encodes CDR1 SGHTA and CDR2 FQGNSA. The CDR3 is 17 amino acids. CDR3 nucleotides: TGTGCCAGCAGCTTAAGGGTCACAGGGGGATCGGGCAATGAGCAGTTCTTC. Protein sequence: CASSLRVTGGSGNEQFF.

This clone was seen a handful of times. The CDR3 sequence is CSVQGAYEQYF. The CDR3 DNA is TGCAGTGTCCAGGGGGCCTACGAGCAGTACTTC. The chain links TRBV20-1 to TRBJ2-7; TRBD1 aligns across 7 bases. This CDR3 has 11 residues. From germline, CDR1 is DFQATT and CDR2 SNEGSKA (reference sequence). V lost 7 bases and J lost 2; bases outside the gene matches: 2.

V usage is TRBV7-2 and J usage is TRBJ1-2; 7 bases are a match to TRBD1. The germline gives CDR1 SGHTA, CDR2 FQGNSA. Losses at the gene ends were 2 bases for V and 3 bases for J; bases not matched to a gene: 18. The CDR3 extends over 19 amino acids. CDR3 coding DNA: TGTGCCAGCAGCTTAAACCCCCTCCAGGGGGTCAAAGGAGACTATGGCTACACCTTC. This translates into CASSLNPLQGVKGDYGYTF.

This clone was recorded once. The chain carries TRBV27 and TRBJ1-2, with 8 bases fitting TRBD1. Germline trimming cut 3 bases from V and 6 bases from J; bases unmatched to any gene: 12. The CDR3 sequence is 16 residues long. In germline, CDR1 is MNHEY, CDR2 SMNVEV (reference sequence). This CDR3 is CASSFWGDQGANGYTF. CDR3 nucleotides: TGTGCCAGCAGTTTTTGGGGGGACCAGGGGGCGAATGGCTACACCTTC.